The clone carrying this T cell receptor (beta chain) came up once. Its antigen remains unknown. This entry is derived from a study of cytomegalovirus exposure and HLA in healthy donors. Study context: A prior analysis found 117 million unique TCR beta sequences from around 190 million T cells.

Regarding the study as a whole: The dataset shows that most TCR sequences were rare, while some public TCRs occurred in many donors. When presence/absence was analysed, sequencing depth was taken to be roughly uniform across donors. Reports state that TCR beta sequences accurately predicted most subjects' HLA-A and HLA-B alleles.

The study ran its PCR with 60 Vbeta and 13 Jbeta primers. TCRdb's copy holds only in-frame clones and misses some; the assay was immunoSEQ multiplex PCR. The sample gives 130,000 or so clones, 73% of which show up once; approximately 2% is in the top ten. This CDR3 contains 15 residues. Germline CDR1 and CDR2: SGHNT and YENEEA. J is TRBJ2-5 and V is TRBV11-3, with 8 bases aligning to TRBD1. The closer fit of TRBJ2-7 to the DNA end suggests the J call may be wrong. Source material: PBMCs. This clonotype was obtained from a woman aged 40-49 years in good health and CMV-seropositive. This CDR3 is CASSLHGQGPYEQYF. The CDR3 coding sequence is TGTGCCAGCAGCTTACACGGACAGGGCCCCTACGAGCAGTACTTC.